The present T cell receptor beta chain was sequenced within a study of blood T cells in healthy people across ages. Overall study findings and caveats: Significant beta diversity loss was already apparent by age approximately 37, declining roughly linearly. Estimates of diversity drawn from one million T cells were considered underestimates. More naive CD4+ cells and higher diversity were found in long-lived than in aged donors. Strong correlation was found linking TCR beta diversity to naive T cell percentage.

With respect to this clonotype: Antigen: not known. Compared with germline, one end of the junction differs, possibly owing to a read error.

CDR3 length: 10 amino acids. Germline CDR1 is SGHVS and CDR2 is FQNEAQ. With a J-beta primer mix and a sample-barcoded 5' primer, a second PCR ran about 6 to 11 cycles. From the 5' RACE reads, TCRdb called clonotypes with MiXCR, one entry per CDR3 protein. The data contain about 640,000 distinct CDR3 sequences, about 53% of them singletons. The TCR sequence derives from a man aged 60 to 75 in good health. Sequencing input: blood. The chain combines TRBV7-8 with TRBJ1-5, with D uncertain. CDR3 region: CASNLQPQHF. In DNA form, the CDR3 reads TGCGCCAGCAACCTTCAGCCCCAGCATTTT.